The 23 T cell receptor beta chains below come from one sample, sequenced in a study of cytomegalovirus exposure and HLA in healthy donors. PCR was performed using 60 Vbeta and 13 Jbeta primers. Clones were sequenced by immunoSEQ multiplex PCR, and TCRdb holds only the in-frame ones, with some missing. The repertoire has some 190,000 clones, approximately 75% of them found once; the top ten carry 4% to 5%. Material for sequencing was PBMCs. The receptors were sampled from a man aged 30 to 45 in good health and CMV-seropositive.

This chain uses TRBV4-1 with TRBJ1-4; D gene ambiguous. V was clipped by 1 base and J by 5 bases, with 14 bases between them. Germline V lookup: CDR1 MGHRA, CDR2 YSYEKL. This CDR3 spans 16 amino acids. The CDR3, as DNA: TGCGCCAGCAGCCAAGGAAGCGAGGAGGGAAATGAAAAACTGTTTTTT. Protein sequence: CASSQGSEEGNEKLFF.

V usage is TRBV2 and J usage is TRBJ2-5, with D maybe TRBD2 (5 bases). CDR3 size: 13 residues. Germline CDR1 reads SNHLY; CDR2 reads FYNNEI. V dropped 2 bases and J dropped 3 bases, with 7 bases sitting between them. Here the CDR3 reads CASSERRKETQYF. CDR3 DNA: TGTGCCAGCAGTGAAAGGAGGAAAGAGACCCAGTACTTC.

This clone was counted only a few times. V gene TRBV9 combines with J gene TRBJ2-5; 11 positions match TRBD2. CDR1 and CDR2 from the germline V gene are SGDLS and YYNGEE. The CDR3 is 15 amino acids. V was clipped by 4 bases and J by 5 bases; unmatched bases: 7. CDR3 sequence (DNA): TGTGCCAGCAGCTCGCTAGCGGGGGGTCAGGAGACCCAGTACTTC. This encodes CASSSLAGGQETQYF.

The rearrangement joins TRBV18 to TRBJ1-5, with 7 bases that match TRBD1. This CDR3 is built from 14 residues. The J segment lost 4 bases and the V segment lost 0 bases, leaving 0 bases of the junction unmatched. Germline V lookup: CDR1 KGHSH, CDR2 LQKENI. CDR3 amino acids: CASSPPGQNQPQHF. CDR3 DNA sequence: TGTGCCAGCTCACCACCGGGACAGAATCAGCCCCAGCATTTT.

CDR3 nucleotide sequence: TGCAGCGAGCAACAGGGGGCCGGCACTGAAGCTTTCTTT. Translated: CSEQQGAGTEAFF. J is TRBJ1-1 and V is TRBV29-1; 9 bases match TRBD1. Looked up from germline, CDR1 is SQVTM and CDR2 is ANQGSEA. The CDR3 sequence is 13 residues long. With 7 bases clipped from V and 4 bases from J, the junction kept 7 bases outside the gene matches.

J is TRBJ2-2 and V is TRBV7-8; TRBD2 agrees at 10 bases. Germline-derived CDR1 and CDR2 are SGHVS and FQNEAQ. This CDR3 is built from 17 residues. V lost 5 bases and J lost 1; bases outside the gene matches: 7. The CDR3 DNA is TGTGCCAGCAGCCCCGGGACTAGCGCCCTGAACACCGGGGAGCTGTTTTTT. It yields the protein CASSPGTSALNTGELFF.

The genes are TRBV28 and TRBJ1-1; 7 bases fit TRBD1. From germline, CDR1 is MDHEN and CDR2 SYDVKM. The length of the CDR3 is 12 residues. V trimming: 7 bases; J trimming: 5 bases; junction bases outside the gene matches: 4. The CDR3 reads CASTRGRTEAFF. In DNA, the CDR3 is TGTGCCAGCACGAGGGGGCGGACTGAAGCTTTCTTT.

This chain uses TRBV27 with TRBJ1-4, with 9 bases fitting TRBD1. V was clipped by 6 bases and J by 1 base; unmatched bases: 0. Germline V gives CDR1 MNHEY, CDR2 SMNVEV (reference sequence). This CDR3 contains 14 residues. The CDR3 protein is CASRGQGTNEKLFF. Here the CDR3 DNA reads TGTGCCAGCAGGGGACAGGGAACTAATGAAAAACTGTTTTTT.

A few counts support this clone. The gene calls are TRBV5-6 and TRBJ1-1; D remains unclear. The V gene's germline CDR1 is SGHDT and CDR2 YYEEEE. This CDR3 spans 14 amino acids. The germline V and J ends were trimmed by 0 bases and 0 bases, with 6 bases remaining between them. The CDR3 nucleotides are TGTGCCAGCAGCTTGGGGGAGGTGAACACTGAAGCTTTCTTT. It translates to CASSLGEVNTEAFF. Full variable domain (rest looked up from reference TRBV5-6 and TRBJ1-1): DAGVTQSPTHLIKTRGQQVTLRCSPKSGHDTVSWYQQALGQGPQFIFQYYEEEERQRGNFPDRFSGHQFPNYSSELNVNALLLGDSALYLCASSLGEVNTEAFFGQGTRLTVV.

This clone has only a few counts. The rearrangement links TRBV27 to TRBJ2-7; 11 bases are shared with TRBD2. Losses at the gene ends were 4 bases for V and 7 bases for J; bases not matched to a gene: 12. CDR1 MNHEY and CDR2 SMNVEV come from the germline V gene (reference sequence). CDR3 length equals 16 residues. The CDR3 coding sequence is TGTGCCAGCAGTTCCTGGGGGGGACTAGCGGCATTGGAGCAGTACTTC. Amino acids: CASSSWGGLAALEQYF.

This chain joins TRBV6-1 and TRBJ2-1, with TRBD2 identical over 8 bases. Germline V CDR1 and CDR2: MNHNS, SASEGT. V shed 7 bases and J 7 bases; nucleotides not matched to a gene: 12. The CDR3 runs 15 residues. The CDR3 DNA sequence: TGTGCCAGCATCCGAGCCGGGACTAGGGTAAATGAGCAGTTCTTC. It specifies CASIRAGTRVNEQFF.

V is TRBV4-1 and J is TRBJ2-1, with D tentatively TRBD1 (6 bases). The CDR3 spans 15 residues. Germline lookup yields CDR1 MGHRA and CDR2 YSYEKL. V lost 1 base and J 10 bases, leaving 17 bases between the germline ends. DNA for the CDR3: TGCGCCAGCAGCCAAGGCCAGGGGCCACGTGGGGAGCAGTTCTTC. The encoded protein is CASSQGQGPRGEQFF.

This chain uses TRBV5-1 with TRBJ1-2, with D possibly being TRBD1 (6 bases). The germline V gene has CDR1 SGHRS and CDR2 YFSETQ. The CDR3 runs 14 residues. V gave up 1 base and J gave up 8 bases, with 15 bases separating them. CDR3 DNA: TGCGCCAGCAGCTTGCCCGACAGGCCTACCGGCTACACCTTC. This sequence encodes CASSLPDRPTGYTF. The full variable domain, with the rest looked up from reference TRBV5-1 and TRBJ1-2, is KAGVTQTPRYLIKTRGQQVTLSCSPISGHRSVSWYQQTPGQGLQFLFEYFSETQRNKGNFPGRFSGRQFSNSRSEMNVSTLELGDSALYLCASSLPDRPTGYTFGSGTRLTVV.

The V and J genes are TRBV29-1 and TRBJ1-5; D might be TRBD1 (6 bases). Germline V gene lookup returns CDR1 SQVTM and CDR2 ANQGSEA. The V and J ends lost 7 bases and 6 bases respectively, with 19 bases between them. This CDR3 spans 14 amino acids. Here the CDR3 reads CSAVLTGLGQPQHF. The DNA for the CDR3 is TGCAGCGCCGTCCTAACAGGGTTGGGTCAGCCCCAGCATTTT.

The gene calls are TRBV7-6 and TRBJ2-5; D possibly corresponds to TRBD1 (6 bases). Germline CDR1 is SGHVS and CDR2 is FNYEAQ. Trimming pared 5 bases from V and 1 base from J, leaving 11 bases between. The CDR3 consists of 14 residues. This chain's CDR3 is CASSRDRIQETQYF. The CDR3 DNA is TGTGCCAGCAGCCGTGACAGGATCCAAGAGACCCAGTACTTC.

The chain links TRBV9 to TRBJ2-2; a possible D gene is TRBD2 (6 bases). The ends were cut back, 0 bases at V and 6 bases at J, with 9 bases in the middle. There are 14 residues in the CDR3. The germline V gene has CDR1 SGDLS and CDR2 YYNGEE. For the CDR3, the DNA is TGTGCCAGCAGCGTAGCTGGGGAGGCCGGGGAGCTGTTTTTT. Protein sequence: CASSVAGEAGELFF. Full variable domain (rest looked up from reference TRBV9 and TRBJ2-2): DSGVTQTPKHLITATGQRVTLRCSPRSGDLSVYWYQQSLDQGLQFLIQYYNGEERAKGNILERFSAQQFPDLHSELNLSSLELGDSALYFCASSVAGEAGELFFGEGSRLTVL.

This clone was detected only once. This chain links TRBV10-3 with TRBJ2-5, with D tentatively TRBD2 (5 bases). The CDR3 runs 15 residues. In germline, CDR1 is ENHRY, CDR2 SYGVKD. With 0 bases removed from V and 5 bases from J, the gap between germline ends came to 13 bases. The CDR3 DNA reads TGTGCCATCAGTGAGTCGGGCGGCGCGGGTGAGACCCAGTACTTC. This encodes CAISESGGAGETQYF.

The chain uses TRBV5-6 and TRBJ2-7; D is possibly TRBD2 (6 bases). V lost 4 bases, J lost 3 bases, and 20 bases lay in between. The CDR3 extends over 16 amino acids. The germline gives CDR1 SGHDT, CDR2 YYEEEE. This CDR3 is CASSTRFSGTYYEQYF. The DNA of the CDR3 is TGTGCCAGCAGCACGAGATTTAGCGGTACTTACTACGAGCAGTACTTC.

The J gene is TRBJ2-5, the V gene TRBV11-1, with TRBD2 matching over 12 bases. V lost 4 bases, J lost 11 bases, and 11 bases stayed unmatched. Germline values: CDR1 SGHAT, CDR2 FQDESV (reference sequence). The CDR3 runs to 15 residues. CDR3 bases: TGTGCCAGCAGCTCGAGACTAGCGGGAGCCGTAGAGCAGTACTTC. It is translated as CASSSRLAGAVEQYF.

This chain joins TRBV9 and TRBJ2-5, with 8 bases aligning to TRBD1. CDR3 length: 14 residues. Losses at the gene ends were 2 bases for V and 5 bases for J; bases not matched to a gene: 5. Germline CDR1 and CDR2: SGDLS and YYNGEE. Here the CDR3 reads CASSVRTGWETQYF. CDR3 in DNA: TGTGCCAGCAGCGTCCGGACAGGGTGGGAGACCCAGTACTTC.

The chain joins TRBV11-2 to TRBJ2-1; the match to TRBD2 covers 7 bases. This CDR3 has 17 residues. Looked up from germline, CDR1 is SGHAT and CDR2 is FQNNGV. V lost 4 bases, J lost 10 bases, and 19 bases stayed unmatched. In DNA, the CDR3 is TGTGCCAGCAGCTATATAACCCCTCCGGGAGGTGGTAGAGAGCAGTTCTTC. Translation: CASSYITPPGGGREQFF.

The V call is TRBV6-6, the J call TRBJ1-2, with 8 bases identical to TRBD1. Germline V gene data show CDR1 as MNHNY and CDR2 as SVGAGI (reference sequence). J was trimmed by 5 bases and V by 6 bases; bases with no gene match: 8. There are 14 residues in the CDR3. CDR3 DNA: TGTGCCAGCAGACAAGGACAGGGAAGATATGGCTACACCTTC. This encodes CASRQGQGRYGYTF.

This CDR3 reads CASSFQGANGYTF. CDR3 bases: TGTGCCAGCAGTTTCCAGGGGGCTAATGGCTACACCTTC. This chain uses TRBV28 with TRBJ1-2; TRBD1 matches 8 bases. Trimming took 3 bases from V and 6 from J; bases not matched to a gene: 3. The germline CDR1 and CDR2 sequences are MDHEN and SYDVKM. CDR3 length equals 13 residues.